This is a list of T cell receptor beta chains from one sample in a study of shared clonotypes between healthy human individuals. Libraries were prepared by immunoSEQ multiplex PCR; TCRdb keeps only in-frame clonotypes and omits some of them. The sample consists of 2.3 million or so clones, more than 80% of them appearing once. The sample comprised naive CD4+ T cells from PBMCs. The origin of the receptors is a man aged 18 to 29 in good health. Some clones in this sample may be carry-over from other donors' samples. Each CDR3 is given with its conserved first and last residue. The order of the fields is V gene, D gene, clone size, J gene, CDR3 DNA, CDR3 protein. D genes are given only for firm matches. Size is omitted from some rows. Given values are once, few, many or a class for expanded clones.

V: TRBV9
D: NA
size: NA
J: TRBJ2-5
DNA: TGTGCCAGCAGCGTAGCGATTGGCAGGGACGAGACCCAGTACTTC
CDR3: CASSVAIGRDETQYF

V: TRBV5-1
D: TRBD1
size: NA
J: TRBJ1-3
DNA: TGCGCCAGCACCCGACAGGGAGATTTCTCTGGAAACACCATATATTTT
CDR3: CASTRQGDFSGNTIYF

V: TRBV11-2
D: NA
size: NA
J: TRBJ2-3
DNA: TGTGCCAGCAGCGGGGGTGGGACCACAGATACGCAGTATTTT
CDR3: CASSGGGTTDTQYF

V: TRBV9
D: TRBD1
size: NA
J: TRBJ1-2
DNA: TGTGCCAGCAGCCCCCGACAGGGGTACTATGGCTACACCTTC
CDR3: CASSPRQGYYGYTF

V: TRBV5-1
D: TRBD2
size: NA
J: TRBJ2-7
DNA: TGCGCCAGCAGCCCGGGACTAGCGGATCTCTACGAGCAGTACTTC
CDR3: CASSPGLADLYEQYF

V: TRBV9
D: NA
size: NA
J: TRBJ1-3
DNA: TGTGCCAGCAGCGCATTCGGGACGGCGAGCTCTGGAAACACCATATATTTT
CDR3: CASSAFGTASSGNTIYF

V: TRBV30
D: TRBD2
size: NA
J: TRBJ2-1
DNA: TGTGCCTGGAGGGGCCTCGAGACTAGCGAGATCAATGAGCAGTTCTTC
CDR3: CAWRGLETSEINEQFF

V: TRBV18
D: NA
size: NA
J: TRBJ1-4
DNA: TGTGCCAGCTCACCACGGGGGTCTAATGAAAAACTGTTTTTT
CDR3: CASSPRGSNEKLFF

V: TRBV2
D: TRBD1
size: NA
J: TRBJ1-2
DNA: TGTGCCGGAAGGACAGGTCAACACGGGGGCTACACCTTC
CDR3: CAGRTGQHGGYTF

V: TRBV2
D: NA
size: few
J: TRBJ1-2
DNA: TGTGCCAGCAGTCGACAGGAGTCGGGTGGCTACACCTTC
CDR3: CASSRQESGGYTF

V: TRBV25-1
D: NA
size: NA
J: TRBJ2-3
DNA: TGTGCCAGCAGTGAATGGCGCGGGAGCACAGATACGCAGTATTTT
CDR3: CASSEWRGSTDTQYF